Each of the 14 T cell receptor beta chains below was sequenced from the same sample in a study of Graves' ophthalmopathy and Graves' hyperthyroidism. Amplified material comprised TCR beta CDR3 regions derived from RNA transcripts. HTBI primers were used in a first-round RT-PCR, which preceded a second-round multiplex PCR. One entry per CDR3 protein, called by TCRdb with MiXCR from the multiplex PCR reads. The sample lists 500,000 to 800,000 distinct CDR3 sequences; roughly 41% were seen once. Sequencing used peripheral blood. The receptors come from an adult man with Graves' ophthalmopathy.

The rearrangement links TRBV20-1 to TRBJ2-3, with TRBD2 matching 14 bases. Germline V lookup: CDR1 DFQATT, CDR2 SNEGSKA (reference sequence). V lost 3 bases to trimming and J lost 6 bases; unmatched junction nucleotides: 11. The CDR3 is made up of 17 amino acids. The CDR3 spells CSARKRLAGGRPDTQYF. The CDR3 nucleotides read TGCAGTGCTAGGAAGCGACTAGCGGGAGGGCGTCCGGATACGCAGTATTTT.

This clonotype showed up many times. V usage is TRBV20-1 and J usage is TRBJ2-7; D may be TRBD1 (6 bases). The CDR3 extends over 11 amino acids. V lost 5 bases and J lost 5, with 10 bases in between. The germline V gene encodes CDR1 DFQATT and CDR2 SNEGSKA (reference sequence). In nucleotides, the CDR3 is TGCAGTGCTTCCTACAGGGACGAGCAGTACTTC. Amino acids: CSASYRDEQYF.

The rearrangement links TRBV7-9 to TRBJ1-4, with 7 bases fitting TRBD1. Germline-derived CDR1 and CDR2 are SEHNR and FQNEAQ (reference sequence). The V and J ends lost 6 bases and 4 bases, in that order; junction bases with no gene match: 8. This CDR3 contains 15 residues. For the CDR3, the DNA is TGTGCCAGCAGTACTGGACAGGTGCTTAATGAAAAACTGTTTTTT. Protein sequence: CASSTGQVLNEKLFF.

As for this clonotype: This sequence may be a read error, since a much larger clone differs from it by one base. The CDR3 DNA reads as TGTGCCAGCAGTTCTCGGGACCTGGGCCACTCTGGGGCCAACGTCCCGACTTTC. Encoded protein: CASSSRDLGHSGANVPTF. V gene TRBV12-3 or TRBV12-4 combines with J gene TRBJ2-6; D possibly matches TRBD1 or TRBD2 (5 bases each). The CDR3 runs to 18 residues.

Ten or more counts support this clonotype. V and J are TRBV12-3 or TRBV12-4 and TRBJ2-6; D might be TRBD2 (6 bases). The V end lost 4 bases, the J end lost 6 bases, and 10 bases lay between the germline ends. The CDR3 is 14 amino acids. CDR3 protein: CASSSPGEANVLTF. For the CDR3, the DNA is TGTGCCAGCAGTTCCCCGGGGGAGGCCAACGTCCTGACTTTC.

This clonotype was detected ten times or more. V usage is TRBV20-1 and J usage is TRBJ1-2; D is unresolved. The germline gives CDR1 DFQATT, CDR2 SNEGSKA (reference sequence). V lost 1 base, J lost 2 bases, and 14 bases lay in between. The CDR3 consists of 15 residues. CDR3 in amino acids: CSARGESRINYGYTF. The CDR3 DNA reads TGCAGTGCTAGAGGCGAGTCAAGAATCAACTATGGCTACACCTTC.

The chain uses TRBV19 and TRBJ2-6, with TRBD1 matching 11 bases. V dropped 8 bases and J dropped 0; count of bases not matched to a gene: 9. The CDR3 length is 18 residues. Germline values: CDR1 LNHDA, CDR2 SQIVND (reference sequence). CDR3 region: CASAPGTGGYSGANVLTF. Written as DNA, the CDR3 is TGTGCCAGTGCCCCCGGGACAGGGGGATACTCTGGGGCCAACGTCCTGACTTTC.

The chain joins TRBV25-1 to TRBJ1-2; the D is unclear. Trimming took 4 bases from V and 5 from J, leaving 17 bases between them. Germline V gene data show CDR1 as MGHDK and CDR2 as SYGVNS. The CDR3 contains 15 residues. CDR3 sequence: CASSARSGRLYGYTF. The CDR3 region has the DNA TGTGCCAGCAGTGCTAGATCGGGCAGACTATATGGCTACACCTTC.

This clonotype was counted a single time. This could be a read error, since a much larger clone is one nucleotide away. The chain uses TRBV7-9 and TRBJ2-5; D call uncertain. The germline CDR1 and CDR2 sequences are SEHNR and FQNEAQ (reference sequence). V lost 1 base, J lost 5 bases, and 8 bases lay in between. The CDR3 consists of 13 residues. As DNA, the CDR3 is TGTGCCAGCAGCTTAGGCTCTCCGGAGACCCAGTACTTC. It specifies CASSLGSPETQYF.

The chain couples TRBV10-3 to TRBJ1-2; no definite D call. Germline CDR1 ENHRY, CDR2 SYGVKD. The length of the CDR3 is 13 residues. Trimming cost V 3 bases and J 3 bases, with 8 bases left between them. CDR3 nucleotides: TGTGCCATCAGTGAATGGCTATACTATGGCTACACCTTC. As protein: CAISEWLYYGYTF.

This chain joins TRBV10-2 and TRBJ1-2, with D possibly matching TRBD1 (6 bases). Germline values: CDR1 WSHSY, CDR2 SAAADI. The V and J ends lost 0 bases and 4 bases respectively, with 6 bases between them. This CDR3 region has 13 residues. CDR3 DNA sequence: TGCGCCAGCAGTGAGTCAGGGGGCTATGGCTACACCTTC. Translated, it gives CASSESGGYGYTF.

The chain has TRBV25-1 and TRBJ2-5, with D possibly TRBD1 on 6 matching bases. CDR1 is MGHDK, CDR2 SYGVNS, per germline. The V end was cut by 6 bases, the J end by 5 bases, with 13 bases between. The CDR3 totals 13 residues. The CDR3 nucleotides are TGTGCCAGCAGCCAATATACAGGGGAGACCCAGTACTTC. Translating gives CASSQYTGETQYF.

This clonotype has just a few counts. J is TRBJ1-6 and V is TRBV6-5; D uncertain. This CDR3 spans 15 amino acids. With 6 bases removed from V and 1 base from J, the gap between germline ends came to 10 bases. The germline V gene has CDR1 MNHEY and CDR2 SVGAGI. The CDR3 DNA reads TGTGCCAGCAGGGCCCCGGGTTCCTATAATTCACCCCTCCACTTT. It specifies CASRAPGSYNSPLHF.

There are a few counts of this clonotype. The chain recombines TRBV7-3 with TRBJ2-7; no reliable D call. The CDR3 consists of 14 residues. Trimming removed 5 bases at V and 1 base at J, with 12 bases between. Germline CDR1 reads SGHTA; CDR2 reads FQGTGA. The CDR3 reads CASSLIGPSYEQYF. CDR3 sequence (DNA): TGTGCCAGCAGCCTTATCGGTCCTTCCTACGAGCAGTACTTC.